Listed below are T cell receptor beta chains from one sample, sequenced in a study of control samples from healthy donors and cancer patients. The data were produced by immunoSEQ multiplex PCR, yet TCRdb's version contains in-frame clones alone and is incomplete. The sample holds about 220,000 clones, about 93% seen once. The sample was blood. The receptor set was obtained from a man aged 45-60 years in good health. Both conserved end residues are part of each CDR3. D genes are given only for firm matches. Expanded clones get a size class; other rows say once, few or many, or leave the size out.

>TRBV6-6|TRBJ1-1|NA|NA
TGTGCCAGCAGTTACCTTCCAGGACGGAACACTGAAGCTTTCTTT
CASSYLPGRNTEAFF
>TRBV3-1/TRBV3-2|TRBJ2-2|few|NA
TGTGCCAGCAGCCAGTGGGGGAACACCGGGGAGCTGTTTTTT
CASSQWGNTGELFF
>TRBV19|TRBJ2-5|NA|TRBD2
TGTGCCAGTAGTCCTGGACTAGCGGGGGAACAAGAGACCCAGTACTTC
CASSPGLAGEQETQYF
>TRBV27|TRBJ1-3|NA|NA
TGTGCCAGCAGTTTCGGGGCTGGAAACACCATATATTTT
CASSFGAGNTIYF
>TRBV27|TRBJ2-6|NA|NA
TGTGCCACCAGGAAGGGGACTCCCCCCGTCCTGACTTTC
CATRKGTPPVLTF
>TRBV11-1|TRBJ1-1|NA|NA
TGTGCCAGCAGCTTAGGAGGATCAGGAAGAACTGAAGCTTTCTTT
CASSLGGSGRTEAFF
>TRBV27|TRBJ2-3|NA|NA
TGTGCCAGCAGTTTGGCCCCACAGAGCACAGATACGCAGTATTTT
CASSLAPQSTDTQYF
>TRBV27|TRBJ1-6|NA|NA
TGTGCCAGCGCTGGGATCGGAAATTCACCCCTCCACTTT
CASAGIGNSPLHF
>TRBV21-1|TRBJ1-2|NA|NA
TGTGCCAGCAGCAAAGGGCGAGAGGTTGGAGGCTACACCTTC
CASSKGREVGGYTF
>TRBV28|TRBJ1-1|once|NA
TGTGCCAGCACCCAGGTCGGGAACACTGAAGCTTTCTTT
CASTQVGNTEAFF
>TRBV6-5|TRBJ1-3|NA|NA
TGTGCCAGCAGTCCACGAGTGACTGGAAACACCATATATTTT
CASSPRVTGNTIYF
>TRBV21-1|TRBJ2-7|NA|NA
TGTGCCAGCAGCAAAGTCGGGGCCAGGGGAGCGGATTTCTCCGAGCAGTACTTC
CASSKVGARGADFSEQYF
>TRBV5-6|TRBJ2-2|NA|NA
TGTGCCAGCAGCTTGGGTTCCGCCCGGGACACCGGGGAGCTGTTTTTT
CASSLGSARDTGELFF
>TRBV3-1/TRBV3-2|TRBJ2-1|few|NA
TGTGCCAGCAGCCAAGGCTGGAGTGAGCAGTTCTTC
CASSQGWSEQFF
>TRBV30|TRBJ2-7|once|NA
TGTGCCTGGAGTGTACCGGGAGGGGGCCCTTCTCCCTACGAGCAGTACTTC
CAWSVPGGGPSPYEQYF
>TRBV5-4|TRBJ1-3|NA|NA
TGTGCCAGCAGCCGGGCGGCGGATTCGGGAAACACCATATATTTT
CASSRAADSGNTIYF
>TRBV5-5|TRBJ2-1|NA|NA
TGTGCCGGGGGCGAGCGGGTCGATGAGCAGTTCTTC
CAGGERVDEQFF
>TRBV20-1|TRBJ1-1|NA|NA
TGCAGTGCTAGTCCCCGCGCAGGGTTCACTGAAGCTTTCTTT
CSASPRAGFTEAFF
>TRBV9|TRBJ2-1|NA|TRBD1
TGTGCCAGCAGCGTAGGGGACAGGGGGTTCGCGGGTGAGCAGTTCTTC
CASSVGDRGFAGEQFF
>TRBV5-6|TRBJ1-2|NA|NA
TGTGCCAGCAGCTTGGGCGCTCGGCAGGGAAACTATGGCTACACCTTC
CASSLGARQGNYGYTF
>TRBV10-3|TRBJ2-7|NA|NA
TGTGCCATTAGAGGGCCCCGGGCCTACGAGCAGTACTTC
CAIRGPRAYEQYF
>TRBV5-4|TRBJ1-6|NA|TRBD1
TGTGCCAGCAGCGCACAGGGGGCGAATTCACCCCTCCACTTT
CASSAQGANSPLHF
>TRBV5-1|TRBJ2-2|NA|NA
TGCGCCAGCGGATCAAGCCCATCTTCGAACACCGGGGAGCTGTTTTTT
CASGSSPSSNTGELFF
>TRBV4-1|TRBJ1-1|NA|NA
TGCGCCAGCAGCCAAGAGATTTACAGCAGCATGAACACTGAAGCTTTCTTT
CASSQEIYSSMNTEAFF
>TRBV5-1|TRBJ1-1|NA|TRBD1
TGCGCCAGCAGCTTGGCTGGACAGGGGACCACTGAAGCTTTCTTT
CASSLAGQGTTEAFF
>TRBV6-5|TRBJ2-5|NA|NA
TGTGCCAGCAAAAGCGGTGCGGTTGGAGAGACCCAGTACTTC
CASKSGAVGETQYF
>TRBV27|TRBJ2-5|NA|TRBD1
TGTGCCAGCAGTCCGAGACAGGGGACAAGCAGGGGGGAGACCCAGTACTTC
CASSPRQGTSRGETQYF
>TRBV18|TRBJ1-6|NA|TRBD1
TGTGCCAGCTCCCCTGAGGGGGCCGGGAATTCACCCCTCCACTTT
CASSPEGAGNSPLHF
>TRBV6-5|TRBJ1-1|NA|TRBD1
TGTGCCAGCATTGGGACAGGGGATCACACTGAAGCTTTCTTT
CASIGTGDHTEAFF
>TRBV5-1|TRBJ2-3|NA|TRBD2
TGCGCCAGCAGCTTGGGTCCGGCTAGCGGGGGCACAGATACGCAGTATTTT
CASSLGPASGGTDTQYF